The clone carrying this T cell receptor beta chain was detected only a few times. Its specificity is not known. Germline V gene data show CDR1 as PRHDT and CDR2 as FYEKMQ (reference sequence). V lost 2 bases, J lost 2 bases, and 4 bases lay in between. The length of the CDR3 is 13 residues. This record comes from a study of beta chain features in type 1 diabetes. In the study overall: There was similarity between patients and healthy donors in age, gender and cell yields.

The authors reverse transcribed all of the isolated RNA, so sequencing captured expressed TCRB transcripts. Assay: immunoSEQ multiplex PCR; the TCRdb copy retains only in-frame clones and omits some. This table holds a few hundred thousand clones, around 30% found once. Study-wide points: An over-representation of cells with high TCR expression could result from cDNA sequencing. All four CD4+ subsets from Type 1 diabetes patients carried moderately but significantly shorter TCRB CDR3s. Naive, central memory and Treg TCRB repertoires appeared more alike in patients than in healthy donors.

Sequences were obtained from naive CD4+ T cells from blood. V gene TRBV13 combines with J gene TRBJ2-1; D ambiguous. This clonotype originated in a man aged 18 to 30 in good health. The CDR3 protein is CASSLLTYNEQFF. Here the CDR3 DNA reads TGTGCCAGCAGCTTATTAACCTACAATGAGCAGTTCTTC.